Here is one TCR beta chain with its context. The entry originates in a study of blood T cell repertoires in COVID-19. Study information: Whether acute or convalescent, the COVID-19 samples came from the United States, Italy and Spain. PBMCs, B-cell-depleted T cells, or T cells provided the cDNA or gDNA that made up the material.

Germline CDR1 reads MNHEY; CDR2 reads SVGAGI. The V segment lost 4 bases and the J segment 5 bases; nucleotides outside the gene matches: 7. The CDR3 loop spans 15 amino acids. As processed by the authors: Scientists estimated how many nucleated cells there were by amplifying reference gene primers. The method was immunoSEQ multiplex PCR; TCRdb's version includes in-frame clones alone and lacks a portion of them. V and J calls and clone size are as listed in that table; D and trimming were resolved from the DNA. The table shows more than 85,000 clones, with nearly 85% occurring only once. The sequenced sample consisted of peripheral blood. The genes are TRBV6-5 and TRBJ2-5; TRBD1 matches 10 bases. The receptor comes from a woman aged 45-59 years with acute or convalescent COVID-19. CDR3 loop: CASSSDRGLRETQYF. The DNA of the CDR3 is TGTGCCAGCAGTTCTGACAGGGGGCTTCGGGAGACCCAGTACTTC.